This TCR beta chain was documented in a study of beta chain features in type 1 diabetes. Study-level results: Among all four CD4+ subsets, Type 1 diabetes patients had TCRB CDR3s that were moderately but significantly shorter. At VDJ recombination sites, type 1 diabetes patients had fewer insertions and more deleted nucleotides.

Germline V gives CDR1 MNHEY, CDR2 SMNVEV (reference sequence). The CDR3 extends over 15 amino acids. V dropped 8 bases and J dropped 7 bases, with 20 bases sitting between them. Expressed TCRB transcripts were sequenced after all isolated RNA was converted to cDNA. Sequencing was performed with immunoSEQ multiplex PCR; in TCRdb, only in-frame clones are kept and a portion is missing. Of roughly 330,000 clones in the sample, 11% were seen once. As concerns this clone: Antigen specificity is unknown.

V and J are TRBV27 and TRBJ2-2; possible D gene TRBD2, 5 bases. Material for sequencing was naive CD4+ T cells from blood. The TCR comes from a woman aged 25 to 45 in good health. In DNA, the CDR3 is TGTGCCAGCGGCCCCTCGGGAAGGGTTCTCGGGGAGCTGTTTTTT. This translates into CASGPSGRVLGELFF.